This is a list of T cell receptor beta chains from one sample in a study of shared clonotypes between healthy human individuals. Here immunoSEQ multiplex PCR was the method, and the copy in TCRdb shows in-frame clones only, minus some. The sample lists about 2.1 million clones, just under 95% seen once, with approximately 1.7% in the top ten. Sequenced: naive CD8+ T cells from PBMCs. These receptors all come from a man aged 18 to 29 in good health. Some clones in this sample may be carry-over from other donors' samples. CDR3s include the opening cysteine and the closing phenylalanine or tryptophan. The order of the fields is V gene, CDR3 length, J gene, D gene, clone size, CDR3 protein, CDR3 DNA. D genes are given only for firm matches. Rows may omit the clone size; those that give it use once, few, many or a size class.

TRBV7-9,13,TRBJ1-2,TRBD1,once,CASSLNRGYGYTF,TGTGCCAGCAGTCTAAACAGGGGTTATGGCTACACCTTC
TRBV7-9,14,TRBJ1-4,.,.,CASSLVSGGEKLFF,TGTGCCAGCAGCTTAGTATCTGGGGGGGAAAAACTGTTTTTT
TRBV7-6,15,TRBJ2-2,TRBD2,.,CASSPASGKAGELFF,TGTGCCAGCAGCCCCGCTAGCGGGAAGGCCGGGGAGCTGTTTTTT
TRBV19,16,TRBJ1-3,.,.,CASSRPVPGLSDTIYF,TGTGCCAGTAGCCGTCCCGTCCCCGGACTTTCGGACACCATATATTTT
TRBV11-3,14,TRBJ2-1,TRBD2,once,CASSPRGRENEQFF,TGTGCCAGCAGCCCTCGCGGGAGGGAAAATGAGCAGTTCTTC
TRBV11-2,15,TRBJ2-7,.,.,CASSLDTNTVYEQYF,TGTGCCAGCAGCCTAGACACAAACACGGTCTACGAGCAGTACTTC
TRBV29-1,13,TRBJ1-1,TRBD1,.,CSVPAGRGTEAFF,TGCAGCGTACCCGCCGGCAGGGGGACTGAAGCTTTCTTT
TRBV7-6,12,TRBJ2-1,.,.,CASRGGNNEQFF,TGTGCCAGCAGGGGGGGAAACAATGAGCAGTTCTTC
TRBV19,16,TRBJ2-5,.,.,CASSTRAGSVVETQYF,TGTGCCAGTAGTACCCGGGCCGGTAGCGTTGTTGAGACCCAGTACTTC
TRBV25-1,17,TRBJ2-5,.,.,CASSVPYSTVLQETQYF,TGTGCCAGCAGTGTACCCTACTCGACCGTCCTCCAAGAGACCCAGTACTTC
TRBV6-1,14,TRBJ1-1,.,.,CASHLRGFNTEAFF,TGTGCCAGCCATCTTAGGGGGTTTAACACTGAAGCTTTCTTT
TRBV29-1,10,TRBJ1-3,.,.,CSVEGDSGGF,TGCAGCGTTGAGGGGGACTCGGGCGGCTTT
TRBV29-1,12,TRBJ2-5,.,.,CSVVRDGETQYF,TGCAGCGTTGTACGGGATGGAGAGACCCAGTACTTC
TRBV2,15,TRBJ2-1,.,.,CASRSSLSSETEQFF,TGTGCCAGCCGTTCATCCCTCAGTAGCGAGACTGAGCAGTTCTTC
TRBV11-2,13,TRBJ2-1,TRBD2,.,CASSPMRGDEQFF,TGTGCCAGCAGCCCGATGCGGGGGGATGAGCAGTTCTTC
TRBV6-1,15,TRBJ2-7,.,.,CASSPPAGDSYEQYF,TGTGCCAGCAGTCCTCCAGCCGGGGATTCCTACGAGCAGTACTTC
TRBV19,15,TRBJ1-2,.,once,CASSIGRTPVYGYTF,TGTGCCAGTAGTATAGGAAGGACACCAGTATATGGCTACACCTTC
TRBV9,15,TRBJ1-1,.,.,CASSASTGGGTEAFF,TGTGCCAGCAGCGCCTCGACAGGCGGTGGCACTGAAGCTTTCTTT
TRBV7-2,15,TRBJ2-7,TRBD2,once,CASSPVAGGTYEQYF,TGTGCCAGCAGCCCGGTAGCGGGAGGGACCTACGAGCAGTACTTC
TRBV10-3,16,TRBJ2-7,TRBD2,.,CAISGAGVSSEGEQYF,TGTGCCATCAGTGGAGCGGGAGTCTCCTCCGAGGGCGAGCAGTACTTC
TRBV6-1,15,TRBJ2-3,.,.,CASSDMIGGTDTQYF,TGTGCCAGCAGTGATATGATAGGGGGCACAGATACGCAGTATTTT
TRBV7-9,15,TRBJ1-5,.,.,CASSLEGDSNQPQHF,TGTGCCAGCAGCCTGGAAGGGGATAGCAATCAGCCCCAGCATTTT
TRBV7-3,15,TRBJ2-1,TRBD2,once,CASSLGTSGSSEQFF,TGTGCCAGCAGCCTCGGGACTAGCGGGAGTAGTGAGCAGTTCTTC
TRBV29-1,15,TRBJ1-2,.,.,CSVEETLDSYYGYTF,TGCAGCGTTGAGGAGACCCTAGACAGTTACTATGGCTACACCTTC
TRBV19,13,TRBJ2-1,.,.,CASSLSSYNEQFF,TGTGCCAGTAGTTTGAGCTCCTACAATGAGCAGTTCTTC
TRBV6-6,12,TRBJ2-1,.,once,CASGGYGIEQFF,TGTGCCAGCGGGGGGTACGGGATTGAGCAGTTCTTC
TRBV15,14,TRBJ2-7,.,once,CATSKTGVPYEQYF,TGTGCCACCAGCAAGACTGGGGTCCCCTACGAGCAGTACTTC
TRBV15,17,TRBJ1-5,.,.,CATSRDKMVESNQPQHF,TGTGCCACCAGCAGAGATAAAATGGTGGAGAGCAATCAGCCCCAGCATTTT
TRBV27,12,TRBJ1-1,.,.,CASFTPAEEAFF,TGTGCCAGTTTCACTCCGGCCGAGGAGGCTTTCTTT
TRBV7-9,13,TRBJ2-5,.,.,CASRSGQQETQYF,TGTGCCAGCAGATCCGGACAGCAAGAGACCCAGTACTTC
TRBV5-4,14,TRBJ2-1,.,.,CASSLGDSPNEQFF,TGTGCCAGCAGCTTAGGGGACTCACCCAATGAGCAGTTCTTC
TRBV6-5,16,TRBJ2-2,.,.,CASSYGRRANTGELFF,TGTGCCAGCAGTTACGGACGGAGGGCGAACACCGGGGAGCTGTTTTTT
TRBV14,13,TRBJ1-3,.,.,CASSHPTEYTIYF,TGTGCCAGCAGCCACCCAACGGAATACACCATATATTTT
TRBV30,15,TRBJ1-6,TRBD1,.,CAWSPRDRGNSPLHF,TGTGCCTGGAGTCCCAGAGACAGGGGAAATTCACCCCTCCACTTT
TRBV29-1,12,TRBJ2-7,.,.,CSVRTPPYEQYF,TGCAGCGTTCGGACTCCCCCCTACGAGCAGTACTTC
TRBV27,17,TRBJ1-3,.,.,CASSPRTGEEAGNTIYF,TGTGCCAGCAGTCCACGGACGGGGGAAGAAGCGGGAAACACCATATATTTT
TRBV28,13,TRBJ2-2,.,.,CASSPYVPGELFF,TGTGCCAGCAGTCCTTATGTTCCCGGGGAGCTGTTTTTT
TRBV7-6,14,TRBJ2-3,.,.,CASLKAGTSDTQYF,TGTGCCAGCCTTAAAGCGGGCACTTCAGATACGCAGTATTTT
TRBV7-9,15,TRBJ2-1,TRBD2,.,CASSPGLAGVYEQFF,TGTGCCAGCAGCCCGGGACTAGCGGGAGTTTATGAGCAGTTCTTC
TRBV7-6,15,TRBJ1-2,TRBD1,.,CASSLTGTDKAGYTF,TGTGCCAGCAGCTTGACCGGGACAGACAAGGCTGGCTACACCTTC
TRBV28,12,TRBJ2-7,.,.,CASRSPPYEQYF,TGTGCCAGCAGGTCTCCACCCTACGAGCAGTACTTC
TRBV7-9,14,TRBJ1-1,TRBD1,.,CASSLKGATVGAFF,TGTGCCAGCAGCTTAAAGGGGGCCACCGTGGGGGCTTTCTTT
TRBV9,15,TRBJ2-7,TRBD2,.,CASSVGTSGGMEQYF,TGTGCCAGCAGCGTCGGGACTAGCGGGGGGATGGAGCAGTACTTC
TRBV7-2,19,TRBJ2-1,TRBD2,.,CASSLVGLVSGSWYNEQFF,TGTGCCAGCAGCTTAGTGGGGCTCGTGAGCGGGAGCTGGTACAATGAGCAGTTCTTC
TRBV7-2,17,TRBJ2-3,TRBD2,.,CASSSDVAGGVWDTQYF,TGTGCCAGCAGCTCAGATGTGGCGGGAGGAGTCTGGGATACGCAGTATTTT
TRBV19,15,TRBJ2-7,.,.,CASSMSTETIYEQYF,TGTGCCAGTAGTATGTCGACAGAGACAATCTACGAGCAGTACTTC
TRBV15,12,TRBJ1-4,.,few,CATSSVSEKLFF,TGTGCCACCAGCAGCGTGAGTGAAAAACTGTTTTTT
TRBV7-2,12,TRBJ2-7,.,.,CASNFGGSEQYF,TGTGCCAGCAACTTTGGGGGTAGCGAGCAGTACTTC
TRBV6-1,13,TRBJ1-5,.,.,CASSEGSKQPQHF,TGTGCCAGCAGTGAGGGATCAAAACAGCCCCAGCATTTT
TRBV9,15,TRBJ2-7,.,.,CASSVEPRGRNEQYF,TGTGCCAGCAGCGTAGAACCTCGGGGTCGCAACGAGCAGTACTTC
TRBV27,13,TRBJ2-7,TRBD2,.,CASSFRLADEQYF,TGTGCCAGCAGTTTCAGGCTAGCGGACGAGCAGTACTTC
TRBV27,13,TRBJ2-7,.,.,CASSFVGGYEQYF,TGTGCCAGCAGTTTTGTCGGCGGCTACGAGCAGTACTTC
TRBV9,15,TRBJ2-3,.,.,CASSTLTVLTDTQYF,TGTGCCAGCAGCACCCTTACCGTCCTCACAGATACGCAGTATTTT
TRBV28,16,TRBJ2-7,.,.,CASSFPGSASSYEQYF,TGTGCCAGCAGTTTCCCGGGTAGCGCCAGCTCCTACGAGCAGTACTTC
TRBV11-2,15,TRBJ1-1,.,.,CASSLGAFPNTEAFF,TGTGCCAGCAGCTTAGGGGCCTTCCCGAACACTGAAGCTTTCTTT
TRBV14,15,TRBJ2-4,TRBD2,.,CASSHSRLAANIQYF,TGTGCCAGCAGCCACAGTAGGCTAGCGGCCAACATTCAGTACTTC
TRBV27,14,TRBJ2-1,.,.,CASSLLHANNEQFF,TGTGCCAGCAGTTTACTTCACGCCAACAATGAGCAGTTCTTC
TRBV15,16,TRBJ1-5,.,.,CATSSERADSNQPQHF,TGTGCCACCAGCAGCGAGAGGGCCGATAGCAATCAGCCCCAGCATTTT
TRBV4-1,16,TRBJ2-1,TRBD2,.,CASSHAGTSGYNEQFF,TGCGCCAGCAGCCATGCCGGGACTAGCGGGTACAATGAGCAGTTCTTC